Here is one TCR beta chain with its context. This clonotype was counted many times. It lacks a known antigen. No clone much larger than this one lies a single base away; base qualities are absent. V ends up 2 bases short and J 2 bases short, with an unmatched junction base count of 3. Reading the germline V gene (reference sequence) gives CDR1 GTSNPN and CDR2 SVGIG. Counted from cysteine to phenylalanine, this CDR3 has 13 amino acids. The only DNA kept is the CDR3, 39 bases in frame from the first base. The data belong to a study of molecular identifiers for immune sequencing clone quantification (dated by TCRdb to 2016 to 2019). Context from the whole study: In a replicate experiment, RNA from roughly 20,000 or 100,000 naive CD8 T cells was split into five aliquots, four of which were sequenced. This methods study benchmarked molecular-identifier clustering-based TCR repertoire sequencing (MIDCIRS) and TCR RNA copy counting, using CD8 T cells to do so.

Libraries of naive CD8 T cells were built from anywhere between about 19,000 and 1,000,000 sorted cells, with 10%, 30% or 50% of the purified RNA used. Naive CD8 T cells were FACS-sorted as CD8+CD4-CCR7+CD45RA+ on a BD FACSAria II into RLT Plus buffer. To test detection sensitivity, Jurkat RNA equivalent to about ten TCR copies was spiked into samples of roughly 18,000-1,000,000 naive CD8 T cells. CD8 T cells were enriched using RosetteSep CD8+ T Cell Enrichment Cocktail and Ficoll-Paque, and the enriched cells then underwent ACK red cell lysis. Broader findings and caveats from the paper: When barcode sub-clustering was left out, chimeric consensus sequences inflated TCR diversity, with chimeras reaching as high as 47%. In CMV-specific effector cells, clones with more than 20 RNA copies accounted for over 97% of molecules, whereas in naive cells such clones accounted for under 1%. Modeling gave roughly 3 recovered TCR RNA copies per cell versus approximately 9 by digital PCR, implying roughly 28% capture efficiency. The sizes of highly expanded clones could end up underestimated when identical TCR molecules share a barcode. The naive libraries included spiked-in Jurkat TCR RNA (fewer than eleven copies' worth), and this Jurkat TCR RNA is not part of the donor repertoire. Spiked-in Jurkat TCR RNA equivalent to a single cell was reported to be detectable even among 750,000 to 1,000,000 naive CD8 T cells.

Library construction relied on PCR. TCRdb names NextSeq 500 as the instrument used. Bulk TCR libraries were made following a previously described method, with the TCR primers given in Table S5. The Qiagen AllPrep DNA/RNA kit was used to purify total RNA. Before any analysis, reads coming from multiple sequencing runs of the same library were combined into one pool. For the original study's pipeline: Only reads with exact TCR constant sequence were kept, trimmed to 150 nt, and grouped by their 12-nt molecular barcodes. Reads in each barcode group were sub-clustered using a 15% Levenshtein threshold, and a quality-weighted consensus sequence was built for each RNA molecule. Non-functional sequences were filtered out, along with any lower-count sequence sitting one edit away from another sequence. On the basis of fitting two negative binomial distributions, barcode sub-clusters with fewer than 20% of the maximum read count were discarded. TCRdb reanalyzed the raw reads on its own, using fastp at Q25 for trimming and MiXCR for clone calling, and kept in-frame beta chains. Rows with one shared CDR3 protein collapse into an entry with the most common genes and DNA. The V and J calls, along with clone size, are taken from TCRdb and not from the paper's own processing. The sample contains approximately 680,000 distinct CDR3 sequences, about 25% of them found a single time. The leading ten clones occupy 0.7% to 0.95% of the sample.

The chain is encoded by TRBV30 joined to TRBJ2-7; 7 of the junction bases match TRBD1. Input material: naive CD8+ T cells from blood, with Jurkat cell RNA spiked in. The cell subset or site label on this specimen signifies: FACS-sorted CD8+CD4-CCR7+CD45RA+ naive T cells. The sequence derives from a human donor in good health. Some libraries in this study had Jurkat cell RNA spiked in. The CDR3 corresponds to CAWSWGTAYEQYF. The base sequence is TGTGCCTGGAGTTGGGGGACAGCCTACGAGCAGTACTTC. With the rest looked up from the reference TRBV30 and TRBJ2-7 genes rather than sequenced, the full variable domain is SQTIHQWPATLVQPVGSPLSLECTVEGTSNPNLYWYRQAAGRGLQLLFYSVGIGQISSEVPQNLSASRPQDRQFILSSKKLLLSDSGFYLCAWSWGTAYEQYFGPGTRLTVT.